This TCR beta chain was obtained from a study of blood T cell repertoires in COVID-19. Some clones are missing from TCRdb's copy, which holds only in-frame ones; the method was immunoSEQ multiplex PCR. The sample includes 220,000 or so clones, roughly 82% seen only once; the top ten take 2% to 2.5%. CDR1 is SGHTA and CDR2 is FQGNSA in the germline V gene. The CDR3 totals 14 residues. V lost 3 bases and J lost 4, with 12 bases in between. Sequencing used PBMCs or T cells enriched from blood (not recorded which). The clonotype comes from a woman in her fifties or sixties who had recovered from COVID-19. The chain employs TRBV7-2 and TRBJ1-2, with D possibly TRBD1 on 6 matching bases. The CDR3 spells CASSFNQGPYGYTF. For the CDR3, the DNA is TGTGCCAGCAGCTTCAATCAGGGGCCCTATGGCTACACCTTC.